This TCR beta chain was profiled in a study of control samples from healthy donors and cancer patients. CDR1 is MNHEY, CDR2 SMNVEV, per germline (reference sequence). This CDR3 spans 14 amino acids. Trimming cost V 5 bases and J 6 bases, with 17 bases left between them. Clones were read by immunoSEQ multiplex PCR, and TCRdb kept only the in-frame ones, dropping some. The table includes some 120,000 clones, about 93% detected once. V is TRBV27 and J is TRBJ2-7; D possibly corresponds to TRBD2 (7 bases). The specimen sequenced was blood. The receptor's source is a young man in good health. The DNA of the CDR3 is TGTGCCAGCAGTAGGGCGGGGGCCCCAGGCGAGCAGTACTTC. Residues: CASSRAGAPGEQYF.